Presented here are 18 T cell receptor beta chains from one specimen sequenced in a study of cytomegalovirus exposure and HLA in healthy donors. The PCR had 60 Vbeta and 13 Jbeta primers. Only in-frame clones appear in the TCRdb table, and some are missing; sequencing was by immunoSEQ multiplex PCR. Of about 90,000 clones in the sample, approximately 79% were seen once. Source material: PBMCs. The source is a woman aged 55-70 years in good health and CMV-seropositive.

This chain's CDR3 is CASSLGPSVVGTEAFF. In nucleotides, the CDR3 is TGTGCCAGCAGCTTAGGTCCTTCGGTTGTCGGTACTGAAGCTTTCTTT. The genes are TRBV7-6 and TRBJ1-1; D remains ambiguous. V was pared by 1 base and J by 5 bases, with 17 bases between. The CDR3 runs to 16 residues. The germline V gene has CDR1 SGHVS and CDR2 FNYEAQ.

This clone occurred a few times. V is TRBV5-1 and J is TRBJ1-2; D gene uncertain. This CDR3 contains 16 residues. Germline V gene sequence: CDR1 SGHRS, CDR2 YFSETQ. The V end lost 0 bases, the J end lost 0 bases, and 12 bases lay between the germline ends. CDR3: CASSLDVRGTNYGYTF. The CDR3 DNA sequence: TGCGCCAGCAGCTTGGATGTTCGGGGAACTAACTATGGCTACACCTTC.

The gene calls are TRBV19 and TRBJ2-3, with TRBD2 matching 12 bases. V shed 5 bases, J shed 1 base, and the junction held 7 bases outside the gene matches. The CDR3 has 17 residues. Germline V lookup: CDR1 LNHDA, CDR2 SQIVND (reference sequence). In DNA form, the CDR3 reads TGTGCCAGTAGTTTGTTATCTAGCGGGAGGGGCACAGATACGCAGTATTTT. This gives the protein CASSLLSSGRGTDTQYF. Full variable domain (outside the CDR3, taken from reference TRBV19 and TRBJ2-3): DGGITQSPKYLFRKEGQNVTLSCEQNLNHDAMYWYRQDPGQGLRLIYYSQIVNDFQKGDIAEGYSVSREKKESFPLTVTSAQKNPTAFYLCASSLLSSGRGTDTQYFGPGTRLTVL.

The gene calls are TRBV2 and TRBJ2-7, with 8 bases identical to TRBD2. V dropped 3 bases and J dropped 5; count of bases not matched to a gene: 3. CDR1 SNHLY and CDR2 FYNNEI come from the germline V gene. The CDR3 consists of 13 residues. CDR3 in DNA: TGTGCCAGCAGTGACGCGGGAGGAAACGAGCAGTACTTC. Its protein is CASSDAGGNEQYF.

This clone was detected only once. The chain recombines TRBV2 with TRBJ2-3; 9 nucleotides match TRBD1. The germline gives CDR1 SNHLY, CDR2 FYNNEI. The V gene end was trimmed by 2 bases and the J gene end by 4 bases; junction bases not matched to a gene: 4. This CDR3 region has 15 residues. The CDR3 reads CASSERGTGPDTQYF. CDR3 DNA: TGTGCCAGCAGTGAAAGGGGGACAGGGCCAGATACGCAGTATTTT.

V gene TRBV6-1 combines with J gene TRBJ2-7, with 8 bases that match TRBD1. The CDR3 contains 15 residues. V trimming: 4 bases; J trimming: 3 bases; junction bases outside the gene matches: 8. CDR1 and CDR2 from the germline V gene are MNHNS and SASEGT. The CDR3: CASSVEGDRIYEQYF. The CDR3 bases are TGTGCCAGCAGTGTAGAAGGGGACAGGATCTACGAGCAGTACTTC.

The chain employs TRBV11-2 and TRBJ1-5; 9 bases agree with TRBD1. Trimming took 5 bases from V and 4 from J; bases not matched to a gene: 3. In germline, CDR1 is SGHAT, CDR2 FQNNGV. The CDR3 runs 14 residues. CDR3 loop: CASSLGTGNQPQHF. DNA of the CDR3: TGTGCCAGCAGCCTCGGGACAGGGAATCAGCCCCAGCATTTT.

Of note for this clone: The same CDR3 can be traced to other DNA sequences in this sample. This sequence joins TRBV15 and TRBJ1-1, with D maybe TRBD1 (5 bases). This CDR3 is built from 13 residues. Germline CDR1 reads LNHNV; CDR2 reads YYDKDF (reference sequence). Deletions cut 1 base from V and 5 bases from J, with 8 bases between. The CDR3 here is CATSRAGNTEAFF. The CDR3 nucleotides read TGTGCCACCAGCAGAGCAGGGAATACTGAAGCTTTCTTT.

The chain carries TRBV30 and TRBJ1-1; D is possibly TRBD1 (5 bases). From germline, CDR1 is GTSNPN and CDR2 SVGIG (reference sequence). Trimming stripped 5 bases from V and 6 bases from J, with 10 bases between. The CDR3 has 11 residues. The CDR3 sequence is CAWGRGSEAFF. Written as DNA, the CDR3 is TGTGCCTGGGGTCGGGGGTCTGAAGCTTTCTTT.

The V and J genes are TRBV28 and TRBJ2-3; 7 nucleotides match TRBD1. Germline V lookup: CDR1 MDHEN, CDR2 SYDVKM. The CDR3 totals 15 residues. The J segment lost 0 bases and the V segment lost 6 bases, leaving 6 bases of the junction unmatched. The CDR3 here is CASRAQGTSTDTQYF. The CDR3 DNA follows: TGTGCCAGCAGGGCACAGGGGACGAGCACAGATACGCAGTATTTT. Full variable domain (missing parts from reference TRBV28 and TRBJ2-3): DVKVTQSSRYLVKRTGEKVFLECVQDMDHENMFWYRQDPGLGLRLIYFSYDVKMKEKGDIPEGYSVSREKKERFSLILESASTNQTSMYLCASRAQGTSTDTQYFGPGTRLTVL.

The chain recombines TRBV28 with TRBJ1-1; 7 bases agree with TRBD1. Germline V lookup: CDR1 MDHEN, CDR2 SYDVKM. The J segment lost 0 bases and the V segment lost 3 bases, leaving 1 base of the junction unmatched. The length of the CDR3 is 14 residues. CDR3 region: CASSFGTVNTEAFF. In DNA, the CDR3 is TGTGCCAGCAGTTTTGGGACAGTGAACACTGAAGCTTTCTTT.

This chain connects TRBV6-5 to TRBJ2-1; D perhaps matches TRBD1 (5 bases). V gave up 6 bases and J gave up 6 bases, with 12 bases separating them. This CDR3 region has 13 residues. Per the germline V gene, CDR1 is MNHEY and CDR2 is SVGAGI. The CDR3 DNA follows: TGTGCCAGCAGGCCTGACAGATCCAATGAGCAGTTCTTC. This sequence encodes CASRPDRSNEQFF.

The chain couples TRBV19 to TRBJ2-7; perhaps TRBD1 as D (6 bases). Germline lookup yields CDR1 LNHDA and CDR2 SQIVND (reference sequence). The V end lost 9 bases, the J end lost 4 bases, and 10 bases lay between the germline ends. This CDR3 spans 11 amino acids. As DNA, the CDR3 is TGTGCCAGCTCAGGACAGTACGAGCAGTACTTC. This encodes CASSGQYEQYF.

The genes are TRBV19 and TRBJ2-3; D may be TRBD2 (5 bases). Germline V gene data show CDR1 as LNHDA and CDR2 as SQIVND (reference sequence). The CDR3 has 15 amino acids. The V and J ends lost 5 bases and 2 bases respectively, with 14 bases between them. The CDR3 coding sequence is TGTGCCAGTAGTCCCCGGGATCTACCCACAGATACGCAGTATTTT. It encodes CASSPRDLPTDTQYF. Full variable domain (rest looked up from reference TRBV19 and TRBJ2-3): DGGITQSPKYLFRKEGQNVTLSCEQNLNHDAMYWYRQDPGQGLRLIYYSQIVNDFQKGDIAEGYSVSREKKESFPLTVTSAQKNPTAFYLCASSPRDLPTDTQYFGPGTRLTVL.

J is TRBJ2-7 and V is TRBV27; TRBD1 might be the D (5 bases). Germline CDR1 is MNHEY and CDR2 is SMNVEV (reference sequence). The CDR3 extends over 16 amino acids. The V end lost 3 bases, the J end lost 2 bases, and 17 bases lay between the germline ends. CDR3 region: CASSFLRTRIAYEQYF. In DNA form, the CDR3 reads TGTGCCAGCAGTTTCCTCCGGACACGGATAGCCTACGAGCAGTACTTC.

The chain couples TRBV2 to TRBJ1-3; no firm D call. Germline V gives CDR1 SNHLY, CDR2 FYNNEI. V lost 7 bases and J 0 bases, leaving 10 bases between the germline ends. This CDR3 spans 14 amino acids. The DNA of the CDR3 is TGTGCCAGCATATGGGCCCTCTCTGGAAACACCATATATTTT. Encoded protein: CASIWALSGNTIYF.

A remark on this clone: Its ends do not fully match the called genes, so a read error is possible. The rearrangement joins TRBV19 to TRBJ2-5, with 7 bases identical to TRBD1. The CDR3 length is 13 residues. Germline V gives CDR1 LNHDA, CDR2 SQIVND (reference sequence). Written as DNA, the CDR3 is TGTGCCAGTGGAGCAGGGGGAAGAGAGGCCCAGTACTTC. Encoded protein: CASGAGGREAQYF.

V usage is TRBV19 and J usage is TRBJ2-3; 10 nucleotides align to TRBD2. Germline-derived CDR1 and CDR2 are LNHDA and SQIVND (reference sequence). V dropped 5 bases and J dropped 6; count of bases not matched to a gene: 11. This CDR3 has 16 residues. The CDR3 DNA reads as TGTGCCAGTAGTCCCTCCCCAGCGGGAGGGCCGGATACGCAGTATTTT. Its translation is CASSPSPAGGPDTQYF.